The TCR beta chain under discussion was sequenced for a study of blood T cells in healthy people across ages. The individuals who served as donors were healthy Caucasians living in Russia, aged roughly 6 to 100. Next came a second PCR, run for about 7 to 11 cycles, which used a sample-barcoded 5' primer along with a J-beta primer mix. Each cDNA molecule was tagged by a template-switch adaptor with 12 random nucleotides. TCRdb ran MiXCR on the 5' RACE reads and lists one entry per CDR3 protein. The sample records 1.5 million to 1.8 million distinct CDR3 sequences, approximately 43% being singletons. Germline loops: CDR1 SGDLS, CDR2 YYNGEE. The CDR3 sequence is 13 residues long. The V and J ends lost 4 bases and 1 base respectively, with 9 bases between them. This clonotype came up a few times.

V is TRBV9 and J is TRBJ2-7, with D maybe TRBD1 (5 bases). Sequenced sample: blood. This clonotype was obtained from a woman younger than 30 in good health. This CDR3 reads CASSPTDSYEQYF. CDR3 nucleotide sequence: TGTGCCAGCAGCCCGACAGATTCCTACGAGCAGTACTTC.